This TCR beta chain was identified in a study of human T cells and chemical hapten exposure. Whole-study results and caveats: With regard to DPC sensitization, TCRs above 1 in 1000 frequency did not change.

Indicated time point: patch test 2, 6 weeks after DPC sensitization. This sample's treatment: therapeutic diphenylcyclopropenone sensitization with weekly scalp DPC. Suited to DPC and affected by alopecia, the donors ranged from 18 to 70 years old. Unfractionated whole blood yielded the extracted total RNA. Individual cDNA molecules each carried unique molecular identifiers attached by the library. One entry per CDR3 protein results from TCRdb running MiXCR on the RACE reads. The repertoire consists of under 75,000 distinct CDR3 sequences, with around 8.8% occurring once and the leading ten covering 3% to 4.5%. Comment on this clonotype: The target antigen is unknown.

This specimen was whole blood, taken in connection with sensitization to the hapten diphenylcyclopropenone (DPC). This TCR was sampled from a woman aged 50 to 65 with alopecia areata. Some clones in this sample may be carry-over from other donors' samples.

CDR3 region: CASSVPTDTQYF. CDR3 nucleotide sequence: TGCGCCAGCAGCGTCCCAACAGATACGCAGTATTTT. The chain has TRBV5-1 and TRBJ2-3; no reliable D call. Looked up from germline, CDR1 is SGHRS and CDR2 is YFSETQ. V dropped 4 bases and J dropped 3 bases, with 6 bases sitting between them. The CDR3 contains 12 residues.